Listed here is a single T cell receptor (beta chain). The antigen remains unidentified. The germline V gene has CDR1 SGHRS and CDR2 YFSETQ. The length of the CDR3 is 15 residues. Trimming cost V 2 bases and J 2 bases; bases outside gene matches: 2. The data belong to a study of early stage breast cancer tumors. General observations from the study: Bulk DNA sequencing of unsorted cells missed chain pairing and markers. Comparing each tissue with blood distinguished tumor from normal in 14 of 16 patients.

Blood replicates held 0.5 ug DNA, tumor or normal breast roughly 1.5 ug, two each. Measured with immunoSEQ multiplex PCR; TCRdb has only the in-frame clones, and not every one. Among approximately 30,000 clones listed, about 80% were seen once. The rearrangement links TRBV5-1 to TRBJ2-5; 11 bases line up with TRBD1. Sequenced sample: blood. The TCR comes from a person in their sixties with breast cancer. The CDR3: CASSFGQGAQETQYF. The CDR3 DNA follows: TGCGCCAGCAGCTTCGGACAGGGGGCACAAGAGACCCAGTACTTC.